Following are 15 T cell receptor beta chains from one sample sequenced in a study of regulatory T cells in long-lasting Graves disease (dated by TCRdb to 2020 to 2022). Libraries came from multiplex PCR. For sequencing, an Illumina HiSeq 4000 was employed. To build TCR beta libraries, CDR3 regions were amplified by Arm-PCR using iRepertoire HTBI primers. Through fastp at Q25 and MiXCR, TCRdb rebuilt clones from the public reads, retaining in-frame beta chains. Rows with a matching CDR3 protein are joined into one entry that keeps the most common DNA and genes. The sample includes fewer than 400,000 distinct CDR3 sequences, with about 20% observed a single time. Clones ranked in the top ten supply less than 35% of the sample. The sample's time point label, decoded: persistent/refractory GD, antithyroid drugs over 5 years with positive TRAb. For both TCR sequencing and RNA sequencing, RNA was extracted from PBMCs in TRIzol.

The sequencing used peripheral blood mononuclear cells (PBMCs), collected when the disease was refractory, from a patient treated with antithyroid drugs. The receptors come from a female donor with Graves disease.

This clonotype was counted between two and nine times. The rearrangement links TRBV20-1 to TRBJ1-5, with D perhaps matching TRBD1 (5 bases). Germline CDR1 DFQATT, CDR2 SNEGSKA (reference sequence). The length of the CDR3 is 14 residues. The ends were cut back, 5 bases at V and 5 bases at J, with 16 bases in the middle. The CDR3 is CSARGGTRDQPQHF. The CDR3 DNA follows: TGCAGTGCTCGGGGGGGGACCCGAGATCAGCCCCAGCATTTT.

There are many counts of this clonotype. V usage is TRBV7-3 and J usage is TRBJ2-5, with D hard to call. The CDR3 runs to 15 residues. The germline V gene has CDR1 SGHTA and CDR2 FQGTGA. The ends were cut back, 0 bases at V and 3 bases at J, with 11 bases in the middle. CDR3 bases: TGTGCCAGCAGCTTAACCCCCGGCCAAAAAGAGACCCAGTACTTC. As protein: CASSLTPGQKETQYF.

The rearrangement uses TRBV4-3 and TRBJ2-4, with unresolved D. Germline loops: CDR1 LGHNA, CDR2 YSLEER. Trimming removed 0 bases at V and 1 base at J, with 10 bases between. CDR3 size: 16 residues. The CDR3 bases are TGCGCCAGCAGCCAAGATCAATTTACGGCCAAAAACATTCAGTACTTC. Protein product: CASSQDQFTAKNIQYF.

This clonotype occurred many times. The rearrangement links TRBV12-3 or TRBV12-4 to TRBJ1-2; 7 bases line up with TRBD1. V lost 9 bases and J lost 4; bases outside the gene matches: 2. This CDR3 region has 11 residues. The CDR3 DNA reads as TGTGCCAGTGGACAGGTCTATGGCTACACCTTC. This sequence encodes CASGQVYGYTF.

Concerning this clonotype itself: The junction does not match germline at one end; this may be a read error. The chain is built from TRBV7-8 and TRBJ1-1, with D unresolved. This CDR3 is built from 15 residues. Germline loops: CDR1 SGHVS, CDR2 FQNEAQ. DNA for the CDR3: TGCGCCAGCAGCCAAGAGTCGGGCTGGAACACTGAAGCTTTCTTT. Translation gives CASSQESGWNTEAFF.

There are a few counts of this clonotype. The CDR3 loop is CASSYSRGQVYEQYF. In DNA, the CDR3 is TGTGCCAGCAGTTACAGCAGGGGGCAGGTCTACGAGCAGTACTTC. V is TRBV6-5 and J is TRBJ2-7, with TRBD1 matching 8 bases. Losses at the gene ends were 2 bases for V and 3 bases for J; bases not matched to a gene: 6. The germline CDR1 and CDR2 sequences are MNHEY and SVGAGI. The CDR3 totals 15 residues.

This chain connects TRBV7-2 to TRBJ1-5; TRBD1 might be the D (5 bases). Germline CDR1 and CDR2: SGHTA and FQGNSA. V was pared by 3 bases and J by 6 bases, with 15 bases between. The length of the CDR3 is 15 residues. Written as DNA, the CDR3 is TGTGCCAGCAGCTTCGGGGGGTATCGAAGTCAGCCCCAGCATTTT. Protein sequence: CASSFGGYRSQPQHF.

The chain couples TRBV7-2 to TRBJ1-2; D is possibly TRBD1 (6 bases). This CDR3 region has 16 residues. V was trimmed by 4 bases and J by 6 bases, leaving 21 bases between them. Per germline, CDR1 SGHTA and CDR2 FQGNSA. CDR3 DNA sequence: TGTGCCAGCAGCTCACCGTCCGCGGGGGCGCGTCATGGCTACACCTTC. This gives the protein CASSSPSAGARHGYTF.

In this sample, this clonotype turned up many times. The rearrangement links TRBV5-1 to TRBJ2-4; 8 positions match TRBD1. This CDR3 spans 14 amino acids. The V and J ends lost 0 bases and 9 bases, in that order; junction bases with no gene match: 5. The V gene's germline CDR1 is SGHRS and CDR2 YFSETQ. The CDR3 DNA follows: TGCGCCAGCAGCTTGGGCAGGGGGCTCGGCATTCAGTACTTC. Translated, it gives CASSLGRGLGIQYF.

This clonotype has only a few counts. The rearrangement links TRBV12-3 or TRBV12-4 to TRBJ2-3, with D uncertain. Trimming took off 4 bases at V and 5 bases at J, with 7 bases between the two ends. This CDR3 region has 12 residues. CDR3 region: CASSYTRDTQYF. CDR3 nucleotide sequence: TGTGCCAGCAGTTACACCAGAGATACGCAGTATTTT.

The rearrangement uses TRBV9 and TRBJ1-5; 7 positions agree with TRBD1. The CDR3 is made up of 14 amino acids. Germline V lookup: CDR1 SGDLS, CDR2 YYNGEE. The junction had 7 bases not matched to a gene; V was cut back by 4 bases and J by 6 bases. The CDR3 reads CASSPRDSVQPQHF. CDR3 DNA: TGTGCCAGCAGCCCCCGGGACAGTGTTCAGCCCCAGCATTTT. The full variable domain, rest sourced from reference TRBV9 and TRBJ1-5, is DSGVTQTPKHLITATGQRVTLRCSPRSGDLSVYWYQQSLDQGLQFLIQYYNGEERAKGNILERFSAQQFPDLHSELNLSSLELGDSALYFCASSPRDSVQPQHFGDGTRLSIL.

This clonotype was detected only a few times. V and J are TRBV7-8 and TRBJ2-7; D possibly matches TRBD1 or TRBD2 (6 bases each). V was trimmed by 1 base and J by 5 bases, leaving 15 bases between them. The CDR3 is 15 residues long. In germline, CDR1 is SGHVS, CDR2 FQNEAQ. CDR3 bases: TGTGCCAGCAGCTTAGTGGTCGGGGGCACCCACGAGCAGTACTTC. Translating it yields CASSLVVGGTHEQYF.

This clonotype was seen only a few times. The rearrangement joins TRBV7-3 to TRBJ1-5, with D possibly TRBD1 on 5 matching bases. Germline assignment: CDR1 SGHTA and CDR2 FQGTGA. Trimming left V 6 bases short and J 7 bases short, with 13 bases between. This CDR3 contains 13 residues. CDR3 protein: CASSPTAPQPQHF. CDR3 coding DNA: TGTGCCAGCAGTCCGACAGCGCCGCAGCCCCAGCATTTT.

This clonotype has a count of ten or more. This chain uses TRBV28 with TRBJ2-7, with TRBD1 matching 8 bases. Unmatched junction bases numbered 11, after V lost 3 bases and J lost 1 base. The V gene's germline CDR1 is MDHEN and CDR2 SYDVKM. The CDR3 contains 17 residues. The CDR3 loop is CASSFAHRDRRSYEQYF. CDR3 coding DNA: TGTGCCAGCAGTTTCGCCCACCGGGACAGGAGATCCTACGAGCAGTACTTC.

With respect to this clonotype: A much larger clonotype is one base distant, so this may be a read error. V and J are TRBV29-1 and TRBJ1-2, with TRBD1 identical over 7 bases. This CDR3 is built from 14 residues. Germline V gives CDR1 SQVTM, CDR2 ANQGSEA. The trim removed 3 bases at V and 4 bases at J, leaving 8 bases unmatched. CDR3 sequence (DNA): TGCAGCGTTGAGAAGGATAGGACAGGCTATGGCTACACCTTC. Translation gives CSVEKDRTGYGYTF. The variable domain in full, completed from reference TRBV29-1 and TRBJ1-2, reads SAVISQKPSRDICQRGTSLTIQCQVDSQVTMMFWYRQQPGQSLTLIATANQGSEATYESGFVIDKFPISRPNLTFSTLTVSNMSPEDSSIYLCSVEKDRTGYGYTFGSGTRLTVV.